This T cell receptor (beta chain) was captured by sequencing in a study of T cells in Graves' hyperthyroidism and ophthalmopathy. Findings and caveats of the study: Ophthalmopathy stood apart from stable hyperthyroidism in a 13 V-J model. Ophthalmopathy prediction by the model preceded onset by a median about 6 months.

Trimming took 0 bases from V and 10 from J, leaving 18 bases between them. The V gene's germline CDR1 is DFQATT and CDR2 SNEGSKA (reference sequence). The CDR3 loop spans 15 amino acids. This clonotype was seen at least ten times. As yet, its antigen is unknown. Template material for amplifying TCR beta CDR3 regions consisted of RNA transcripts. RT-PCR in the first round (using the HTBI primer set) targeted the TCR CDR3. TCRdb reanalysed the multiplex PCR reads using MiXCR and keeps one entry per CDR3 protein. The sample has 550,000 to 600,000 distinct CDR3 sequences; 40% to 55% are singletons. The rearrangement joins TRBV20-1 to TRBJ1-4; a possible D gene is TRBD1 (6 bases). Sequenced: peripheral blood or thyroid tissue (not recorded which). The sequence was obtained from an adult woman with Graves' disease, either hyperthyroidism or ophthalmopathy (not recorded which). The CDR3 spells CSAREMGAATGKLFF. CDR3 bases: TGCAGTGCTAGAGAGATGGGGGCAGCAACCGGAAAACTGTTTTTT.